This is a list of T cell receptor beta chains from one sample in a study of cytomegalovirus exposure and HLA in healthy donors. The table came from immunoSEQ multiplex PCR; TCRdb's copy has only in-frame clones and leaves some out. Among 180,000 or so clones listed, just under 80% were seen once. Input material: PBMCs. The receptors were gathered from a woman between 25 and 40 years old in good health and CMV-seronegative. CDR3s include the opening cysteine and the closing phenylalanine or tryptophan. The D gene is left open where the match is weak. A row's size may be missing; if present it is once, few, many or a size class.

J gene: TRBJ2-5
D gene: .
clone size: .
V gene: TRBV7-7
CDR3 DNA: TGTGCCAGCAGTTCTCGACTGTACCAAGAGACCCAGTACTTC
CDR3 protein: CASSSRLYQETQYF

J gene: TRBJ1-2
D gene: TRBD1
clone size: .
V gene: TRBV6-5
CDR3 DNA: TGTGCCAGCAGGATCCCGGGACAGACCTATGGCTACACCTTC
CDR3 protein: CASRIPGQTYGYTF

J gene: TRBJ1-4
D gene: TRBD1
clone size: .
V gene: TRBV4-2
CDR3 DNA: TGTGCCAGCAGCCAAGTATTCGGGACAGGGGGGTTGAAACTGTTTTTT
CDR3 protein: CASSQVFGTGGLKLFF

J gene: TRBJ2-5
D gene: .
clone size: .
V gene: TRBV5-1
CDR3 DNA: TGCGCCAGTACCCAGGTTCCTCAAGAGACCCAGTACTTC
CDR3 protein: CASTQVPQETQYF

J gene: TRBJ1-2
D gene: .
clone size: .
V gene: TRBV30
CDR3 DNA: TGTGCCTGGACTGGGGGGATCGGCTACACCTTC
CDR3 protein: CAWTGGIGYTF

J gene: TRBJ1-1
D gene: .
clone size: .
V gene: TRBV29-1
CDR3 DNA: TGCAGCGTTGAACCGGGGAACACTGAAGCTTTCTTT
CDR3 protein: CSVEPGNTEAFF

J gene: TRBJ2-1
D gene: TRBD2
clone size: .
V gene: TRBV7-8
CDR3 DNA: TGTGCCAGCAGCTTAACTACGGCCGGGGGGTCCTACAATGAGCAGTTCTTC
CDR3 protein: CASSLTTAGGSYNEQFF

J gene: TRBJ1-5
D gene: .
clone size: .
V gene: TRBV7-6
CDR3 DNA: TGTGCCAGCAGCCAGACGGGTGTTAGCAATCAGCCCCAGCATTTT
CDR3 protein: CASSQTGVSNQPQHF

J gene: TRBJ1-2
D gene: .
clone size: .
V gene: TRBV4-3
CDR3 DNA: TGCGCCAGCAGCCAAGAACGGCAGGGAGGCTATGGCTACACCTTC
CDR3 protein: CASSQERQGGYGYTF

J gene: TRBJ1-6
D gene: TRBD1
clone size: .
V gene: TRBV7-2
CDR3 DNA: TGTGCCAGCAGCTCAACAGGGGGGCCATATAATTCACCCCTCCACTTT
CDR3 protein: CASSSTGGPYNSPLHF

J gene: TRBJ1-5
D gene: .
clone size: .
V gene: TRBV7-2
CDR3 DNA: TGTGCCAGCAGCCAGTACAGTAGCAATCAGCCCCAGCATTTT
CDR3 protein: CASSQYSSNQPQHF

J gene: TRBJ1-2
D gene: .
clone size: .
V gene: TRBV5-1
CDR3 DNA: TGCGCCAGCAGCTTGGCCGCGGTCAGGGTCAGTGGCGGCTACACCTTC
CDR3 protein: CASSLAAVRVSGGYTF

J gene: TRBJ1-2
D gene: .
clone size: .
V gene: TRBV6-1
CDR3 DNA: TGTGCCAGCCGCCCGGTGGAGGCCGCTAACTATGGCTACACCTTC
CDR3 protein: CASRPVEAANYGYTF

J gene: TRBJ2-7
D gene: .
clone size: once
V gene: TRBV7-2
CDR3 DNA: TGTGCCAGCAGAGTGGGCCCCTACGAGCAGTACTTC
CDR3 protein: CASRVGPYEQYF

J gene: TRBJ1-2
D gene: TRBD1
clone size: .
V gene: TRBV4-1
CDR3 DNA: TGCGCCAGCAGTGATGGACAGGTTAGCTATGGCTACACCTTC
CDR3 protein: CASSDGQVSYGYTF

J gene: TRBJ1-2
D gene: TRBD1
clone size: .
V gene: TRBV30
CDR3 DNA: TGTGCCTGGGTCCGGGACAGGGATTATGGCTACACCTTC
CDR3 protein: CAWVRDRDYGYTF

J gene: TRBJ2-3
D gene: .
clone size: .
V gene: TRBV6-5
CDR3 DNA: TGTGCCAGCAGATCGACAGGAGATACGCAGTATTTT
CDR3 protein: CASRSTGDTQYF

J gene: TRBJ2-6
D gene: .
clone size: .
V gene: TRBV12-5
CDR3 DNA: TGTGCTGGGGGCCGCTCTGGGGCCAACGTCCTGACTTTC
CDR3 protein: CAGGRSGANVLTF

J gene: TRBJ1-2
D gene: .
clone size: .
V gene: TRBV5-4
CDR3 DNA: TGTGCCAGCAGCGTAGCAAGGATGAACTATGGCTACACCTTC
CDR3 protein: CASSVARMNYGYTF

J gene: TRBJ2-3
D gene: TRBD1
clone size: .
V gene: TRBV5-6
CDR3 DNA: TGTGCCAGCAGCCGCGGGACAGGGTTATTCGTTGATACGCAGTATTTT
CDR3 protein: CASSRGTGLFVDTQYF

J gene: TRBJ1-1
D gene: TRBD1
clone size: .
V gene: TRBV9
CDR3 DNA: TGTGCCAGCAGCTCCTCCGGGACAGGGCTGGACACTGAAGCTTTCTTT
CDR3 protein: CASSSSGTGLDTEAFF

J gene: TRBJ1-1
D gene: TRBD1
clone size: once
V gene: TRBV27
CDR3 DNA: TGTGCCAGCAGTTTTAAGTCGGGAGGGGGCTTCTATACTGAAGCTTTCTTT
CDR3 protein: CASSFKSGGGFYTEAFF

J gene: TRBJ1-1
D gene: .
clone size: few
V gene: TRBV5-6
CDR3 DNA: TGTGCCAGCAGCGAACTAGCTCTCGGGGGAAACACTGAAGCTTTCTTT
CDR3 protein: CASSELALGGNTEAFF

J gene: TRBJ2-3
D gene: TRBD2
clone size: .
V gene: TRBV10-1
CDR3 DNA: TGCGCCAGCAGTGATATTAGCGGGGCCACAGATACGCAGTATTTT
CDR3 protein: CASSDISGATDTQYF

J gene: TRBJ2-2
D gene: .
clone size: .
V gene: TRBV10-1
CDR3 DNA: TGCGCCACTGCAGGGGAAAACACCGGGGAGCTGTTTTTT
CDR3 protein: CATAGENTGELFF